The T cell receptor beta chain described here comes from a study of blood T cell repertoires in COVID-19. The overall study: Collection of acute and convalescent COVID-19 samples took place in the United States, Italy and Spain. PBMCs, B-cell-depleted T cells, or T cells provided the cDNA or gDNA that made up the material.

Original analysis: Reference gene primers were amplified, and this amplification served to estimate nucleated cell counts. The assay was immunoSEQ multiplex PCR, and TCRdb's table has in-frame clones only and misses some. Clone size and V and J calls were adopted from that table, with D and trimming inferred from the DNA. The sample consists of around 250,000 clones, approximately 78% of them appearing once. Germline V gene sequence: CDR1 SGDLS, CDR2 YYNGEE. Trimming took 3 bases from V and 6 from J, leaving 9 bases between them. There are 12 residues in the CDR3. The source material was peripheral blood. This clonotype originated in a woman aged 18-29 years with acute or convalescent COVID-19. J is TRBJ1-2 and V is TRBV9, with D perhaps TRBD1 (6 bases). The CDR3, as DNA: TGTGCCAGCAGCGCGACAGGCCATGGCTACACCTTC. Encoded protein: CASSATGHGYTF.